This T cell receptor (beta chain) was sequenced during a study of shared clonotypes between healthy human individuals. Study findings and constraints: Only blood was sampled, and tissue TCR repertoires likely differ from blood ones.

Some clones are missing from TCRdb's copy, which holds only in-frame ones; the method was immunoSEQ multiplex PCR. This sample has a few million clones, with around 93% found just once. Naive CD8 cells lacked CD45RO, underwent positive selection for CCR7 and left out terminally differentiated effector memory CD45RA+ cells. The donors, healthy adults who were HIV-negative, had experienced no recent acute infections or vaccinations. On this clone: Antigen unknown. The identical CDR3 is also encoded by other nucleotide sequences in the sample.

Trimming left V 4 bases short and J 3 bases short, with 5 bases between. The CDR3 extends over 11 amino acids. Germline V gene sequence: CDR1 SGHRS, CDR2 YFSETQ. The source is a young man in good health. Some clones in this sample may be carry-over from other donors' samples. This rearrangement joins TRBV5-1 to TRBJ2-7; D ambiguous. The source material was naive CD8+ T cells from PBMCs. CDR3: CASSTGYEQYF. The DNA for the CDR3 is TGCGCCAGCAGCACCGGCTACGAGCAGTACTTC.